These 29 T cell receptor beta chains were all obtained from the same sample, sequenced in a study of early T cells in non-severe SARS-CoV-2 infection. TCRdb used MiXCR to reprocess the 5' RACE reads, holding one entry per CDR3 protein. The sample yields tens of thousands of distinct CDR3 sequences, about 8.4% seen once. Sequencing was performed on whole blood. These receptors were collected from an adult who was a healthcare worker with PCR-confirmed SARS-CoV-2 infection or an uninfected control (not recorded which).

The chain links TRBV12-3 or TRBV12-4 to TRBJ2-5; 8 bases fit TRBD2. The CDR3 has 15 amino acids. Losses at the gene ends were 1 base for V and 5 bases for J; bases not matched to a gene: 6. CDR3: CASSLEGAGVETQYF. The DNA for the CDR3 is TGTGCCAGCAGTTTAGAGGGAGCGGGAGTGGAGACCCAGTACTTC.

This clonotype was found a few times. This chain links TRBV5-1 with TRBJ2-5; 8 bases match TRBD1. Germline lookup yields CDR1 SGHRS and CDR2 YFSETQ. The CDR3 consists of 13 residues. Trimming cost V 4 bases and J 4 bases; bases outside gene matches: 3. The CDR3 reads CASSGDRGETQYF. DNA of the CDR3: TGCGCCAGCAGCGGAGACAGGGGAGAGACCCAGTACTTC.

This clonotype was seen ten or more times. The chain carries TRBV2 and TRBJ2-6; D remains ambiguous. V was trimmed by 11 bases and J by 0 bases, leaving 5 bases between them. There are 12 residues in the CDR3. Germline V lookup: CDR1 SNHLY, CDR2 FYNNEI. CDR3 coding DNA: TGTGCCTCGAACTCTGGGGCCAACGTCCTGACTTTC. As protein: CASNSGANVLTF.

This clonotype was counted only a few times. V usage is TRBV6-6 and J usage is TRBJ1-1; D remains unclear. V was trimmed by 2 bases and J by 1 base, leaving 5 bases between them. This CDR3 comprises 13 residues. The germline V gene encodes CDR1 MNHNY and CDR2 SVGAGI (reference sequence). In nucleotides, the CDR3 is TGTGCCAGCAGTTACCTAGGGAACACTGAAGCTTTCTTT. It is translated as CASSYLGNTEAFF.

This clonotype turned up a few times. The gene calls are TRBV28 and TRBJ2-3; the match to TRBD1 covers 7 bases. The germline V gene has CDR1 MDHEN and CDR2 SYDVKM. This CDR3 spans 14 amino acids. Germline trimming cut 8 bases from V and 2 bases from J; bases unmatched to any gene: 7. The CDR3 here is CASGTVAPTDTQYF. The CDR3 DNA sequence: TGTGCCAGCGGGACAGTCGCCCCCACAGATACGCAGTATTTT.

Ten or more counts support this clonotype. This chain uses TRBV7-7 with TRBJ2-7, with a tentative D call TRBD2 (5 bases). The germline V gene encodes CDR1 SSHAT and CDR2 FNYEAQ (reference sequence). The CDR3 loop spans 13 amino acids. Trimming stripped 5 bases from V and 7 bases from J, with 15 bases between. CDR3 amino acids: CASSHRGGGEQYF. CDR3 nucleotide sequence: TGTGCCAGCAGCCATCGAGGAGGAGGAGAGCAGTACTTC.

The chain joins TRBV5-4 to TRBJ1-5; D is uncertain. Germline-derived CDR1 and CDR2 are SGHNT and YYREEE (reference sequence). The germline V and J ends were trimmed by 2 bases and 7 bases, with 7 bases remaining between them. The CDR3 spans 12 residues. The CDR3 loop is CASSLSKQPQHF. The DNA of the CDR3 is TGTGCCAGCAGCTTATCGAAGCAGCCCCAGCATTTT.

The chain has TRBV3-1 and TRBJ2-2; 8 positions agree with TRBD2. The CDR3 runs 16 residues. The trim removed 0 bases at V and 2 bases at J, leaving 2 bases unmatched. The germline gives CDR1 LGHDT, CDR2 YNNKEL (reference sequence). The CDR3 region is CASSQELAVNTGELFF. The CDR3 nucleotides are TGTGCCAGCAGCCAAGAACTAGCGGTTAACACCGGGGAGCTGTTTTTT. Using reference TRBV3-1 and TRBJ2-2 for the parts outside the CDR3, the full variable domain is DTAVSQTPKYLVTQMGNDKSIKCEQNLGHDTMYWYKQDSKKFLKIMFSYNNKELIINETVPNRFSPKSPDKAHLNLHINSLELGDSAVYFCASSQELAVNTGELFFGEGSRLTVL.

The rearrangement uses TRBV28 and TRBJ2-1; the D gene is possibly TRBD2 (6 bases). V was clipped by 6 bases and J by 7 bases, with 10 bases between them. This CDR3 contains 12 residues. Looked up from germline, CDR1 is MDHEN and CDR2 is SYDVKM. The CDR3: CASSQEGNEQFF. CDR3 in DNA: TGTGCCAGCAGCCAGGAGGGGAATGAGCAGTTCTTC.

This clonotype was observed at least ten times. This sequence joins TRBV7-3 and TRBJ2-5; 14 bases map to TRBD2. Germline values: CDR1 SGHTA, CDR2 FQGTGA. This CDR3 has 16 residues. With V trimmed by 6 bases and J by 4 bases, 7 bases remained unmatched. The CDR3 DNA sequence: TGTGCCAGCAGTCCTGGACTAGCGGGAGGTATAGAGACCCAGTACTTC. It encodes CASSPGLAGGIETQYF.

A few counts support this clonotype. For the CDR3, the DNA is TGTGCCAGCAGCGCCGGAGGGCAGGGGATGGTGTATCGGTTCTTC. It is translated as CASSAGGQGMVYRFF. The V call is TRBV12-3 or TRBV12-4, the J call TRBJ2-1, with D tentatively TRBD1 or TRBD2 (6 bases each). V was trimmed by 6 bases and J by 15 bases, leaving 27 bases between them. CDR3 length: 15 residues.

This clonotype was counted between two and nine times. The chain joins TRBV27 to TRBJ2-7, with D perhaps matching TRBD2 (6 bases). Germline V gene lookup returns CDR1 MNHEY and CDR2 SMNVEV (reference sequence). V lost 6 bases and J 7 bases, leaving 25 bases between the germline ends. CDR3 length: 16 residues. CDR3 sequence: CASRSPGLQIPGEQYF. As DNA, the CDR3 is TGTGCCAGCAGATCTCCGGGACTGCAAATCCCAGGGGAGCAGTACTTC.

This clonotype showed up many times. The chain links TRBV20-1 to TRBJ2-1; D gene ambiguous. Trimming stripped 6 bases from V and 5 bases from J, with 5 bases between. This CDR3 has 10 residues. Germline assignment: CDR1 DFQATT and CDR2 SNEGSKA (reference sequence). DNA for the CDR3: TGCAGTGCAAGGGACAATGAGCAGTTCTTC. Protein product: CSARDNEQFF.

This clonotype was picked up a small number of times. The DNA of the CDR3 is TGTGCCACCAGTGCCCCAGAGCGTAGCGGGACCTACGAGCAGTACTTC. It translates to CATSAPERSGTYEQYF. The genes are TRBV24-1 and TRBJ2-7; 8 nucleotides line up with TRBD2. This CDR3 contains 16 residues. Losses at the gene ends were 5 bases for V and 2 bases for J; bases not matched to a gene: 10. Germline V CDR1 and CDR2: KGHDR, SFDVKD.

This clonotype was found a few times. The chain couples TRBV6-2 or TRBV6-3 to TRBJ2-1; D gene uncertain. CDR3 length equals 15 residues. CDR1 is MNHEY and CDR2 is SVGEGT in the germline V gene. The V gene lost 5 bases and the J gene lost 6 bases, with 17 bases spanning the gap. The CDR3 DNA reads as TGTGCCAGCAGTCACCCGGTACTGAAAGTCAATGAGCAGTTCTTC. It translates to CASSHPVLKVNEQFF.

The rearrangement joins TRBV28 to TRBJ1-4, with no clear D. This CDR3 contains 14 residues. Per germline, CDR1 MDHEN and CDR2 SYDVKM. V was clipped by 6 bases and J by 0 bases, with 8 bases between them. The DNA of the CDR3 is TGTGCCAGCAGACGGCCTGCAACTAATGAAAAACTGTTTTTT. This translates into CASRRPATNEKLFF. Together with reference TRBV28 and TRBJ1-4, the CDR3 gives the full variable domain: DVKVTQSSRYLVKRTGEKVFLECVQDMDHENMFWYRQDPGLGLRLIYFSYDVKMKEKGDIPEGYSVSREKKERFSLILESASTNQTSMYLCASRRPATNEKLFFGSGTQLSVL.

This clonotype was seen more than once but under ten times. V usage is TRBV7-3 and J usage is TRBJ2-2; either TRBD1 or TRBD2 may supply D (5 bases each). Germline values: CDR1 SGHTA, CDR2 FQGTGA. This CDR3 has 14 residues. Trimming took 4 bases from V and 2 from J, leaving 8 bases between them. Here the CDR3 reads CASSWGPNTGELFF. As DNA, the CDR3 is TGTGCCAGCAGCTGGGGACCTAACACCGGGGAGCTGTTTTTT.

This clonotype was recorded a few times. The genes are TRBV29-1 and TRBJ2-1; TRBD1 is a possible D gene (6 bases). Germline V gene data show CDR1 as SQVTM and CDR2 as ANQGSEA. The length of the CDR3 is 14 residues. V lost 4 bases and J 2 bases, leaving 12 bases between the germline ends. CDR3 nucleotides: TGCAGCGTTGTGGGACATTCAACCTACAATGAGCAGTTCTTC. Encoded protein: CSVVGHSTYNEQFF.

This clonotype was seen ten or more times. The V gene is TRBV29-1, the J gene TRBJ2-3; D is perhaps TRBD1 (6 bases). The germline V gene encodes CDR1 SQVTM and CDR2 ANQGSEA. With 7 bases removed from V and 1 base from J, the gap between germline ends came to 15 bases. The CDR3 is made up of 14 amino acids. This CDR3 reads CSAPGQTRTDTQYF. The CDR3 DNA sequence: TGCAGCGCTCCGGGACAAACACGCACAGATACGCAGTATTTT.

This clonotype was seen ten or more times. The V call is TRBV3-1, the J call TRBJ2-3; D not resolved. CDR1 is LGHDT and CDR2 is YNNKEL in the germline V gene (reference sequence). There are 11 residues in the CDR3. V shed 4 bases and J shed 6 bases, with 5 bases lying between them. CDR3 nucleotides: TGTGCCAGCAGCCTAGGGGATACGCAGTATTTT. This translates into CASSLGDTQYF.

This clonotype was seen more than once but under ten times. The rearrangement links TRBV11-3 to TRBJ2-1; D is unresolved. The germline gives CDR1 SGHNT, CDR2 YENEEA. The V gene lost 2 bases and the J gene lost 4 bases, with 6 bases spanning the gap. The CDR3 is 13 residues long. The CDR3 DNA sequence: TGTGCCAGCAGCTTACCCCCTTACAATGAGCAGTTCTTC. Translating gives CASSLPPYNEQFF. The full variable domain, completed using reference TRBV11-3 and TRBJ2-1, is EAGVVQSPRYKIIEKKQPVAFWCNPISGHNTLYWYLQNLGQGPELLIRYENEEAVDDSQLPKDRFSAERLKGVDSTLKIQPAELGDSAVYLCASSLPPYNEQFFGPGTRLTVL.

The DNA for the CDR3 is TGTGCCAGCAGTTTAGGAGGGAGGGCCTTGGGAAATGAGCAGTTCTTC. Translating it yields CASSLGGRALGNEQFF. This chain links TRBV27 with TRBJ2-1; TRBD2 matches 7 bases. CDR3 length: 16 amino acids. Germline CDR1 reads MNHEY; CDR2 reads SMNVEV (reference sequence). The J segment lost 7 bases and the V segment lost 2 bases, leaving 11 bases of the junction unmatched.

This clonotype has ten or more counts. This chain connects TRBV2 to TRBJ2-4; 11 nucleotides agree with TRBD2. CDR3 length: 19 residues. Looked up from germline, CDR1 is SNHLY and CDR2 is FYNNEI. V lost 1 base to trimming and J lost 0 bases; unmatched junction nucleotides: 8. The CDR3 reads CASSEEGLAGGGAKNIQYF. CDR3 coding DNA: TGTGCCAGCAGTGAAGAAGGGCTAGCGGGAGGCGGAGCCAAAAACATTCAGTACTTC.

This clonotype came up many times. The chain carries TRBV3-1 and TRBJ2-1; D tentatively fits TRBD1 or TRBD2 (6 bases each). V lost 4 bases and J lost 0, with 16 bases in between. Per germline, CDR1 LGHDT and CDR2 YNNKEL (reference sequence). The CDR3 sequence is 17 residues long. As DNA, the CDR3 is TGTGCCAGCAGCCCGACAGGACTACATAGCTCCTACAATGAGCAGTTCTTC. Protein product: CASSPTGLHSSYNEQFF.

The J gene is TRBJ2-7, the V gene TRBV21-1; no DNA check was done on the table's D call, TRBD1. TRBV21-1 is designated a pseudogene. This CDR3 has 16 amino acids. The CDR3 region is CASRTGTQRLAYEQYF. The CDR3 nucleotides read TGTGCCAGCAGGACAGGCACCCAGAGATTAGCCTACGAGCAGTACTTC.

This clonotype was detected a few times. V and J are TRBV30 and TRBJ2-3; 7 nucleotides agree with TRBD2. V was pared by 5 bases and J by 4 bases, with 9 bases of the junction left unmatched. The CDR3 covers 14 residues. The germline gives CDR1 GTSNPN, CDR2 SVGIG (reference sequence). The CDR3 spells CAWGDYLRADTQYF. DNA of the CDR3: TGTGCCTGGGGGGACTACCTGAGGGCAGATACGCAGTATTTT.

The chain carries TRBV10-2 and TRBJ1-4; 7 positions agree with TRBD1. Losses at the gene ends were 7 bases for V and 6 bases for J; bases not matched to a gene: 8. Per the germline V gene, CDR1 is WSHSY and CDR2 is SAAADI. This CDR3 has 14 residues. The CDR3 DNA follows: TGCGCCAGCAAGAAACAGGGGAGCCATGAAAAACTGTTTTTT. Protein: CASKKQGSHEKLFF.

This sequence joins TRBV28 and TRBJ1-1; perhaps TRBD1 as D (5 bases). Germline-derived CDR1 and CDR2 are MDHEN and SYDVKM. The CDR3 has 16 residues. V was pared by 5 bases and J by 4 bases, with 20 bases between. CDR3 nucleotide sequence: TGTGCCAGCAGTCCCCGGGGGGACCTCACCCTCACTGAAGCTTTCTTT. This codes for CASSPRGDLTLTEAFF.

Only a few counts were recorded for this clonotype. V usage is TRBV5-1 and J usage is TRBJ2-2; D gene ambiguous. Germline-derived CDR1 and CDR2 are SGHRS and YFSETQ. V gave up 0 bases and J gave up 3 bases, with 9 bases separating them. The CDR3 sequence is 15 residues long. The CDR3 bases are TGCGCCAGCAGCTTGGACGGCAGTGACACCGGGGAGCTGTTTTTT. Translated, it gives CASSLDGSDTGELFF.